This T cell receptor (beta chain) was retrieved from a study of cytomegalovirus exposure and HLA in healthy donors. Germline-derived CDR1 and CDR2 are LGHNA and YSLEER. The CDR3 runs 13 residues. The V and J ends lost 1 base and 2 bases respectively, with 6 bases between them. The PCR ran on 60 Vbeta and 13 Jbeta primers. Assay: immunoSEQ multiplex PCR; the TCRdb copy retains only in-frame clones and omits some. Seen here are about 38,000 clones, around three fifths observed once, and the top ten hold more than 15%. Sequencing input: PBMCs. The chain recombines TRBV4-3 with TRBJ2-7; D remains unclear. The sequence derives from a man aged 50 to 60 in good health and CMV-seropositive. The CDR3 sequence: CASSQGATYEQYF. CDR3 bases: TGCGCCAGCAGCCAAGGGGCTACCTACGAGCAGTACTTC.